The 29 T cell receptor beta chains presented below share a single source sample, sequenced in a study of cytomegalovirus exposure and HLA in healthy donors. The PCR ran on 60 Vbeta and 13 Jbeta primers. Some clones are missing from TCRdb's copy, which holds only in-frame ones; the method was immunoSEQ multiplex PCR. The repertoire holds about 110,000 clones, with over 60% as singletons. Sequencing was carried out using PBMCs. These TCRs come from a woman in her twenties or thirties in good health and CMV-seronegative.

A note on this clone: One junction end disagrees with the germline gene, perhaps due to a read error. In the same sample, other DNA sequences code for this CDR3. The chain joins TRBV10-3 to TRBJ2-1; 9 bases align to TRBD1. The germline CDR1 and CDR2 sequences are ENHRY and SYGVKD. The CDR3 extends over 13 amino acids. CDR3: CAINRDRDNEQFF. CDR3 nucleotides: TGTGCTATCAACCGGGACAGGGACAATGAGCAGTTCTTC.

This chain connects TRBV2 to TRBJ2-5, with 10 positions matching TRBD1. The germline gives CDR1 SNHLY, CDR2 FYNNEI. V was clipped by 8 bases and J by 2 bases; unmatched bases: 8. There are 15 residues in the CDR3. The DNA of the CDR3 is TGTGCCAGCTTATTCGGGACAGGGGCACAAGAGACCCAGTACTTC. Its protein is CASLFGTGAQETQYF.

CDR3 in amino acids: CASSFTGQEYETDTQYF. The CDR3 region has the DNA TGTGCCAGCAGTTTTACGGGACAGGAGTATGAAACAGATACGCAGTATTTT. The chain joins TRBV27 to TRBJ2-3, with TRBD1 matching 8 bases. The germline CDR1 and CDR2 sequences are MNHEY and SMNVEV (reference sequence). The V gene end was trimmed by 3 bases and the J gene end by 3 bases; junction bases not matched to a gene: 11. The CDR3 has 17 residues.

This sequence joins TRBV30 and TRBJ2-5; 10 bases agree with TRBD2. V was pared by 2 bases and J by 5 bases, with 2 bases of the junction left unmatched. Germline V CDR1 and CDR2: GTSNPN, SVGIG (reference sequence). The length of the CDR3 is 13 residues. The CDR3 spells CAWSLTSGETQYF. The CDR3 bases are TGTGCCTGGAGTCTGACTAGCGGGGAGACCCAGTACTTC.

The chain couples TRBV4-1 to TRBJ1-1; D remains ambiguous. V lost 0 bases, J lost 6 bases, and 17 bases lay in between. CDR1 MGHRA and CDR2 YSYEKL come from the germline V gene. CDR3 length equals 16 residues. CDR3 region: CASSQDVEGVGAEAFF. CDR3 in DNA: TGCGCCAGCAGCCAAGATGTAGAGGGTGTAGGAGCTGAAGCTTTCTTT.

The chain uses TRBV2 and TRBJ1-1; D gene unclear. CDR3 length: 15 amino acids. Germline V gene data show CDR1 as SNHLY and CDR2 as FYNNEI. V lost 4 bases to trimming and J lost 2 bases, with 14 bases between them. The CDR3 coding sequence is TGTGCCAGCAGTGCGTTGTTCTCAGGTAACACTGAAGCTTTCTTT. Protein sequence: CASSALFSGNTEAFF.

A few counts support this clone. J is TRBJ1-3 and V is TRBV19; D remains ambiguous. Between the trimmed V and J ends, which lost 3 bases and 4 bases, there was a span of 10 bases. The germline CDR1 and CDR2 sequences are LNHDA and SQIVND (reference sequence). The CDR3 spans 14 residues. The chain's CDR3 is CASSIQATGNTIYF. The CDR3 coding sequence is TGTGCCAGTAGTATTCAGGCTACCGGAAACACCATATATTTT.

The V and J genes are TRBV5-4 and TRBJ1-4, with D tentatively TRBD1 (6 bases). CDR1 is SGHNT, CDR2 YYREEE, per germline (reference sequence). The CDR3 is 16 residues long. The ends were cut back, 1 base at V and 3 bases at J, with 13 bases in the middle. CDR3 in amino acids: CASSLRGGLSNEKLFF. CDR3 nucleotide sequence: TGTGCCAGCAGCTTGCGGGGGGGCCTGTCTAATGAAAAACTGTTTTTT.

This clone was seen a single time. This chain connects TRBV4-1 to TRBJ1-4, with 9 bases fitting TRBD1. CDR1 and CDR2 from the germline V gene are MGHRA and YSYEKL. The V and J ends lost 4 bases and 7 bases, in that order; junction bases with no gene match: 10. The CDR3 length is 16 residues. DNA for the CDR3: TGCGCCAGCAGCCTTGTAGCGACAGGGGGTACTGAAAAACTGTTTTTT. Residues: CASSLVATGGTEKLFF.

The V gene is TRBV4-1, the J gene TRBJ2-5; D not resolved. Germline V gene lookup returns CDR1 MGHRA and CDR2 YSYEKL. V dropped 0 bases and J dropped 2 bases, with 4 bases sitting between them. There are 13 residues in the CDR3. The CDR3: CASSQDRQETQYF. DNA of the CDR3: TGCGCCAGCAGCCAAGATCGGCAAGAGACCCAGTACTTC.

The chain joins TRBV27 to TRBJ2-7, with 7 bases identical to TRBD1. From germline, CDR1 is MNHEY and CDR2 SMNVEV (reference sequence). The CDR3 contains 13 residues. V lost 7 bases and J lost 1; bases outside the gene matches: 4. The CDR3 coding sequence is TGTGCCAGCAAACCGGGACAGTCCTACGAGCAGTACTTC. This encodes CASKPGQSYEQYF.

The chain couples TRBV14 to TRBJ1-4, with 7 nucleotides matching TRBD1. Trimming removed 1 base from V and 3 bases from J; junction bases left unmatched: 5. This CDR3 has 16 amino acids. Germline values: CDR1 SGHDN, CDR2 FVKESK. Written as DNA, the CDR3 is TGTGCCAGCAGCCAAGGGGGGACAGCCCCTAATGAAAAACTGTTTTTT. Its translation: CASSQGGTAPNEKLFF.

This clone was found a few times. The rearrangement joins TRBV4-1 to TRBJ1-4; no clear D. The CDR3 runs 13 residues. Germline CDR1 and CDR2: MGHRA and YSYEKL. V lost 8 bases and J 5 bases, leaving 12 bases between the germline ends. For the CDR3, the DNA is TGCGCCAGCGGAGGGAGAGCGAATGAAAAACTGTTTTTT. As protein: CASGGRANEKLFF.

The CDR3 reads CASSVQGFGYTF. In nucleotides, the CDR3 is TGCGCCAGCAGCGTACAGGGGTTTGGCTACACCTTC. The rearrangement links TRBV5-1 to TRBJ1-2, with 7 bases aligning to TRBD1. The V gene end was trimmed by 4 bases and the J gene end by 7 bases; junction bases not matched to a gene: 4. The CDR3 spans 12 residues. Looked up from germline, CDR1 is SGHRS and CDR2 is YFSETQ.

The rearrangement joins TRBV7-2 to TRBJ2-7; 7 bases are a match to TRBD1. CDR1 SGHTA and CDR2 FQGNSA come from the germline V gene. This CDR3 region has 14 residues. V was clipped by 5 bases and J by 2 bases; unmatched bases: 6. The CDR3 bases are TGTGCCAGCAGCCGTACAGGGGCTCCCTACGAGCAGTACTTC. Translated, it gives CASSRTGAPYEQYF.

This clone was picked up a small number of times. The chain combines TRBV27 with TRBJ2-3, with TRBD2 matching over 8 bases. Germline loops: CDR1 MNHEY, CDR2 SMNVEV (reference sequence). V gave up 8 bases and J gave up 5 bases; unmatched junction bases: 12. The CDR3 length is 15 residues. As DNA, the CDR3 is TGTGCCAGCCGGACACGGGAGGGCCGGAGAGATACGCAGTATTTT. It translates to CASRTREGRRDTQYF.

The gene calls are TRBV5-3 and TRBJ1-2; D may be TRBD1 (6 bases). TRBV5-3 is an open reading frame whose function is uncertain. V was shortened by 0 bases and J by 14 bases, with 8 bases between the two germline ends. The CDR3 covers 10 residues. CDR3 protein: CARSLATGTF. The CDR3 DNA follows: TGTGCCAGAAGCTTGGCGACAGGAACCTTC.

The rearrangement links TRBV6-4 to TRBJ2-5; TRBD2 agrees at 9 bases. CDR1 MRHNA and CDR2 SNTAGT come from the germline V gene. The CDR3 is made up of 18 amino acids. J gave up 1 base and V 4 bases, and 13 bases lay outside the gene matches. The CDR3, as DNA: TGTGCCAGCAGTGTTCCATTAGCGGGAGCCTCGATCCAAGAGACCCAGTACTTC. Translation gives CASSVPLAGASIQETQYF.

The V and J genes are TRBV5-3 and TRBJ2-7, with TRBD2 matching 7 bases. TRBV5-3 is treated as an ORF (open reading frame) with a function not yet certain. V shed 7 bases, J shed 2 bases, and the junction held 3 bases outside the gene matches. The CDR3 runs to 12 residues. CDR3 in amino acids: CARGEGPYEQYF. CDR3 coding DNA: TGTGCCAGAGGGGAGGGCCCCTACGAGCAGTACTTC.

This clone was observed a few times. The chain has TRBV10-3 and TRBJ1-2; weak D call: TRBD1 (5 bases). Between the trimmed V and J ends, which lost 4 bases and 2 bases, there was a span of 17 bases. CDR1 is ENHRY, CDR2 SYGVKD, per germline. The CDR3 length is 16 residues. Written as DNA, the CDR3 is TGTGCCATCAGTGTATCCCCCAGGGTCTGGAACTATGGCTACACCTTC. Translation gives CAISVSPRVWNYGYTF.

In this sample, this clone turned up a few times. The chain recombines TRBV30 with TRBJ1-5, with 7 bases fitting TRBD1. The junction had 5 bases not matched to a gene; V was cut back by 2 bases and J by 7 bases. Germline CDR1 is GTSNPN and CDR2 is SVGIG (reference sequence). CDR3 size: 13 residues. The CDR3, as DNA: TGTGCCTGGAGTCGACAGGGCGGACAGCCCCAGCATTTT. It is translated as CAWSRQGGQPQHF.

CDR3 sequence: CAWNLGQVNTEAFF. CDR3 bases: TGTGCCTGGAATTTGGGACAGGTGAACACTGAAGCTTTCTTT. The chain links TRBV30 to TRBJ1-1, with 8 bases aligning to TRBD1. Germline-derived CDR1 and CDR2 are GTSNPN and SVGIG (reference sequence). The junction had 4 bases not matched to a gene; V was cut back by 4 bases and J by 0 bases. This CDR3 contains 14 residues.

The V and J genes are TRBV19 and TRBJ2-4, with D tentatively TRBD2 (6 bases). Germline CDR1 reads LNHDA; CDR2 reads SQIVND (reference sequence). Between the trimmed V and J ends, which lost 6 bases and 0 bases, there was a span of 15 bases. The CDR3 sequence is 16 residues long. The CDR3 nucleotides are TGTGCCAGTAGCGTAGACGTGGGGGGAGCCAAAAACATTCAGTACTTC. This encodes CASSVDVGGAKNIQYF.

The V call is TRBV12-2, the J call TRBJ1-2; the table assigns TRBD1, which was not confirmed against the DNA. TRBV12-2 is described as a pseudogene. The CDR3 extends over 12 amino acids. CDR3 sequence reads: CASRVPGWGYTF. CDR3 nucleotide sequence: TGTGCAAGTCGCGTACCAGGGTGGGGCTACACCTTC.

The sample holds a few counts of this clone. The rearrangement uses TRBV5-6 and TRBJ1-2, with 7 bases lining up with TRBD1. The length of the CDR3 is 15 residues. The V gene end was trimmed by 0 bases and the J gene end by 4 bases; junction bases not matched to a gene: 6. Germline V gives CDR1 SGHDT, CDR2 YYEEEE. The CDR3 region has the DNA TGTGCCAGCAGCTTGGAGATGGCAGGGGGCTATGGCTACACCTTC. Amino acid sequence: CASSLEMAGGYGYTF.

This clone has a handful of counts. The CDR3 DNA reads as TGTGCCAGCAGGACAAACAATGAGCAGTTCTTC. Translation: CASRTNNEQFF. The V gene is TRBV7-9, the J gene TRBJ2-1; D uncertain. V was clipped by 6 bases and J by 5 bases, with 5 bases between them. The CDR3 consists of 11 residues. Germline loops: CDR1 SEHNR, CDR2 FQNEAQ (reference sequence).

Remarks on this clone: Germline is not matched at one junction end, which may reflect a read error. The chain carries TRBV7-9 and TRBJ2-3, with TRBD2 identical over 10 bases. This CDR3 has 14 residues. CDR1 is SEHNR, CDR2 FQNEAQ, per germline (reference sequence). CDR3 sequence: CASSLAGAADTQYF. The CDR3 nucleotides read TGTGCCAGCAGCCTAGCGGGAGCAGCAGATACGCAGTATTTT.

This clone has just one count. The CDR3 reads CASSPREGNTGELFF. The DNA for the CDR3 is TGTGCCAGCAGCCCGCGGGAGGGAAACACCGGGGAGCTGTTTTTT. V usage is TRBV7-8 and J usage is TRBJ2-2; TRBD2 matches 9 bases. The CDR3 spans 15 residues. The germline V gene encodes CDR1 SGHVS and CDR2 FQNEAQ. The junction had 3 bases not matched to a gene; V was cut back by 5 bases and J by 2 bases.

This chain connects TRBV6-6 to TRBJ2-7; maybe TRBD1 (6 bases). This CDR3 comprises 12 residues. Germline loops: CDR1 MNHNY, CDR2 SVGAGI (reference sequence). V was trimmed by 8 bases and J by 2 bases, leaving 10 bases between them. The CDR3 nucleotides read TGTGCCAGCGGTCAGGGGACCTACGAGCAGTACTTC. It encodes CASGQGTYEQYF.